These 12 T cell receptor beta chains were sequenced from one sample in a study of blood T cell repertoires in COVID-19. Repertoires were generated with immunoSEQ multiplex PCR, while TCRdb's copy carries only in-frame clones and drops some. This table has some 47,000 clones, 80% to 90% appearing once. Source material: peripheral blood. These receptors were collected from a human donor in a cohort sampled during active COVID-19.

The J gene is TRBJ2-5, the V gene TRBV28, with TRBD1 identical over 8 bases. CDR1 MDHEN and CDR2 SYDVKM come from the germline V gene. Trimming took 4 bases from V and 4 from J; bases not matched to a gene: 11. The CDR3 totals 16 residues. The CDR3 loop is CASSSRQTGGRETQYF. In DNA, the CDR3 is TGTGCCAGCAGTTCCCGCCAAACAGGGGGACGAGAGACCCAGTACTTC.

V gene TRBV4-3 combines with J gene TRBJ1-1; 7 bases match TRBD1. V gave up 0 bases and J gave up 2 bases; unmatched junction bases: 12. Per germline, CDR1 LGHNA and CDR2 YSLEER. The CDR3 is made up of 18 amino acids. CDR3 DNA: TGCGCCAGCAGCCAAGATTTGGGGGGACAGTCGGTAAACACTGAAGCTTTCTTT. Amino acid sequence: CASSQDLGGQSVNTEAFF.

The chain uses TRBV12-3 or TRBV12-4 and TRBJ2-7; D remains ambiguous. Trimming pared 5 bases from V and 4 bases from J, leaving 9 bases between. CDR3 size: 12 residues. The CDR3 loop is CASSLQIYEQYF. CDR3 sequence (DNA): TGTGCCAGCAGTCTCCAGATTTACGAGCAGTACTTC.

V is TRBV5-1 and J is TRBJ2-5, with 7 nucleotides matching TRBD1. V shed 4 bases, J shed 2 bases, and the junction held 8 bases outside the gene matches. The CDR3 has 15 amino acids. Germline lookup yields CDR1 SGHRS and CDR2 YFSETQ. Written as DNA, the CDR3 is TGCGCCAGCAGCCTACTGGGACAGAAACAAGAGACCCAGTACTTC. Its protein is CASSLLGQKQETQYF.

The chain joins TRBV4-3 to TRBJ2-5, with D possibly matching TRBD1 (6 bases). The ends were cut back, 2 bases at V and 2 bases at J, with 12 bases in the middle. CDR1 and CDR2 from the germline V gene are LGHNA and YSLEER. CDR3 length: 15 amino acids. In DNA, the CDR3 is TGCGCCAGCAGCCAACGCCCGGACAGACAAGAGACCCAGTACTTC. Protein: CASSQRPDRQETQYF.

This chain connects TRBV19 to TRBJ2-2, with D unclear. The CDR3 covers 18 residues. Germline loops: CDR1 LNHDA, CDR2 SQIVND (reference sequence). Trimming shortened V by 0 bases and J by 4 bases, and 18 bases separated the two germline ends. The CDR3 sequence is CASSIDRPDSTGTGELFF. CDR3 DNA: TGTGCCAGTAGTATAGATCGCCCGGATTCCACGGGCACCGGGGAGCTGTTTTTT.

This clone was seen at least ten times. The V and J genes are TRBV5-1 and TRBJ1-4; a weak D match, TRBD1 (5 bases). Germline V gene lookup returns CDR1 SGHRS and CDR2 YFSETQ. V lost 0 bases and J 4 bases, leaving 13 bases between the germline ends. CDR3 length: 16 amino acids. CDR3 sequence: CASSLAGDPYNEKLFF. CDR3 coding DNA: TGCGCCAGCAGCTTGGCGGGGGACCCTTATAATGAAAAACTGTTTTTT.

The chain uses TRBV30 and TRBJ2-7, with TRBD1 as a possible D gene (5 bases). V dropped 0 bases and J dropped 3 bases, with 12 bases sitting between them. CDR1 is GTSNPN and CDR2 is SVGIG in the germline V gene (reference sequence). This CDR3 has 14 residues. The CDR3 DNA sequence: TGTGCCTGGAGTGTACAACCAGGGTTCTACGAGCAGTACTTC. Amino acids: CAWSVQPGFYEQYF.

The rearrangement joins TRBV19 to TRBJ1-2; D perhaps matches TRBD1 (6 bases). The V gene's germline CDR1 is LNHDA and CDR2 SQIVND (reference sequence). This CDR3 has 16 residues. V shed 6 bases and J shed 3 bases, with 20 bases lying between them. CDR3 sequence reads: CASSGETGLGDYGYTF. Here the CDR3 DNA reads TGTGCCAGTAGCGGGGAGACAGGCCTCGGGGACTATGGCTACACCTTC.

This clone was counted only a few times. The chain recombines TRBV2 with TRBJ1-6, with 7 positions matching TRBD1. This CDR3 spans 15 amino acids. The ends lost 5 bases at V and 6 bases at J; junction bases unmatched: 7. Germline V lookup: CDR1 SNHLY, CDR2 FYNNEI. The CDR3 here is CASSPTGQSNSPLHF. Written as DNA, the CDR3 is TGTGCCAGCAGTCCAACGGGACAGTCTAATTCACCCCTCCACTTT. The full variable domain, in which reference TRBV2 and TRBJ1-6 provide the parts outside the CDR3, is EPEVTQTPSHQVTQMGQEVILRCVPISNHLYFYWYRQILGQKVEFLVSFYNNEISEKSEIFDDQFSVERPDGSNFTLKIRSTKLEDSAMYFCASSPTGQSNSPLHFGNGTRLTVT.

Judged by abundance, this clone is medium-sized (0.01 to 0.1%). The chain links TRBV9 to TRBJ2-2; 13 bases match TRBD2. Germline V gene data show CDR1 as SGDLS and CDR2 as YYNGEE. The CDR3 has 18 amino acids. The junction had 7 bases not matched to a gene; V was cut back by 0 bases and J by 5 bases. The chain's CDR3 is CASSVGWTSGGGTGELFF. The CDR3 DNA reads as TGTGCCAGCAGCGTAGGGTGGACTAGCGGGGGAGGAACCGGGGAGCTGTTTTTT.

This clone was counted a few times. CDR3 amino acids: CASSLHGGYTF. The DNA for the CDR3 is TGTGCCAGCAGTTTACACGGTGGCTACACCTTC. The chain is built from TRBV28 and TRBJ1-2; no clear D gene. Per the germline V gene, CDR1 is MDHEN and CDR2 is SYDVKM. The CDR3 has 11 residues. Trimming shortened V by 2 bases and J by 7 bases, and 5 bases separated the two germline ends.